The rows below give T cell receptor beta chains drawn from one sample of a study of blood T cell repertoires in COVID-19. Clones were read by immunoSEQ multiplex PCR, and TCRdb kept only the in-frame ones, dropping some. The table has fewer than 250,000 clones, roughly 80% seen once. The sequenced material came from PBMCs or T cells enriched from blood (not recorded which). The source is a woman aged 30 to 39 who had recovered from COVID-19. CDR3s include the opening cysteine and the closing phenylalanine or tryptophan. Fields, in order: D gene, V gene, clone size, J gene, CDR3 protein, CDR3 DNA. The D gene is left open where the match is weak. Rows give clone size only sometimes, using once, few, many, or a class for an expanded clone.

.	TRBV7-8	.	TRBJ2-7	CASSRFLTYEQYF	TGTGCCAGCAGCCGCTTCTTAACCTACGAGCAGTACTTC
TRBD1	TRBV27	.	TRBJ1-4	CASSRQGVNEKLFF	TGTGCCAGCAGTAGACAGGGGGTTAATGAAAAACTGTTTTTT
TRBD1	TRBV2	.	TRBJ2-2	CASSGHRGTNTGELFF	TGTGCCAGCAGTGGACACAGGGGCACCAACACCGGGGAGCTGTTTTTT
TRBD2	TRBV3-1/TRBV3-2	.	TRBJ2-2	CASSDYGLAGGYTGELFF	TGTGCCAGCAGCGATTATGGACTAGCGGGAGGATACACCGGGGAGCTGTTTTTT
.	TRBV11-2	.	TRBJ2-2	CASSRGGELFF	TGTGCCAGCAGCCGGGGGGGGGAGCTGTTTTTT
.	TRBV19	.	TRBJ2-3	CASLGVWGRGDTQYF	TGTGCCAGCCTAGGGGTTTGGGGTCGCGGAGATACGCAGTATTTT
TRBD2	TRBV7-6	.	TRBJ2-1	CASRNSGAGTINEQFF	TGTGCCAGCAGAAACAGCGGGGCAGGGACTATCAATGAGCAGTTCTTC
.	TRBV27	once	TRBJ2-3	CASSLLGWSTDTQYF	TGTGCCAGCAGTTTATTGGGCTGGAGCACAGATACGCAGTATTTT
.	TRBV2	.	TRBJ1-1	CASSDAGGVNTEAFF	TGTGCCAGCAGTGATGCAGGAGGGGTGAACACTGAAGCTTTCTTT
.	TRBV30	.	TRBJ1-6	CAWSQYNSPLHF	TGTGCCTGGAGCCAGTACAATTCACCCCTCCACTTT
TRBD2	TRBV7-8	.	TRBJ2-3	CASSLVVLAGAVTQYF	TGTGCCAGCAGCTTAGTAGTACTAGCGGGAGCCGTTACGCAGTATTTT
.	TRBV4-2	.	TRBJ1-1	CASSQDSGNTEAFF	TGTGCCAGCAGCCAAGATTCGGGTAACACTGAAGCTTTCTTT
TRBD1	TRBV6-2/TRBV6-3	.	TRBJ1-1	CASSPTGARNTEAFF	TGTGCCAGCAGTCCGACAGGGGCGAGGAACACTGAAGCTTTCTTT
.	TRBV24-1	.	TRBJ1-1	CATSDVNTEAFF	TGTGCCACCAGTGACGTGAACACTGAAGCTTTCTTT
.	TRBV7-2	.	TRBJ1-1	CASSLRGNTEAFF	TGTGCCAGCAGCCTCCGGGGAAACACTGAAGCTTTCTTT
.	TRBV5-1	.	TRBJ2-2	CASSFAQGNTGELFF	TGCGCCAGCAGCTTCGCACAGGGGAACACCGGGGAGCTGTTTTTT
.	TRBV19	.	TRBJ1-4	CASSPTGFPDEKLFF	TGTGCCAGTAGTCCGACAGGTTTTCCGGATGAAAAACTGTTTTTT
.	TRBV28	few	TRBJ1-3	CASIPSSGISGNTIYF	TGTGCCAGCATTCCCTCATCAGGGATATCTGGAAACACCATATATTTT
.	TRBV7-8	many	TRBJ2-3	CASSLAERFTDTQYF	TGTGCCAGCAGCTTAGCGGAGAGATTCACAGATACGCAGTATTTT
TRBD2	TRBV5-1	.	TRBJ2-2	CASSLGLAGAPNTGELFF	TGCGCCAGCAGCTTGGGCCTAGCGGGGGCCCCAAACACCGGGGAGCTGTTTTTT
.	TRBV5-5	.	TRBJ1-3	CASRRDFGNTIYF	TGTGCCAGCAGGAGGGACTTTGGAAACACCATATATTTT
.	TRBV2	many	TRBJ1-3	CASSGTFSSGNTIYF	TGTGCCAGCAGTGGGACATTTAGCTCTGGAAACACCATATATTTT
TRBD1	TRBV5-1	.	TRBJ1-2	CASSLVDPGGDYGYTF	TGCGCCAGCAGCTTGGTAGATCCAGGGGGCGACTATGGCTACACCTTC
TRBD1	TRBV7-8	.	TRBJ1-2	CASSSDRGVGGYTF	TGTGCCAGCAGCTCGGACAGGGGGGTTGGAGGCTACACCTTC
TRBD1	TRBV7-7	.	TRBJ2-5	CASSSRDSKETQYF	TGTGCTAGCAGCTCCCGGGACAGTAAAGAGACCCAGTACTTC
.	TRBV18	.	TRBJ1-5	CASSPPGGGQPQHF	TGTGCCAGCTCACCACCAGGGGGTGGTCAGCCCCAGCATTTT
.	TRBV28	.	TRBJ1-4	CASSLYTGATNEKLFF	TGTGCCAGCAGTTTATATACGGGGGCAACTAATGAAAAACTGTTTTTT
.	TRBV7-3	.	TRBJ2-5	CASSLTGSRRETQYF	TGTGCCAGCAGCTTAACAGGTTCTCGCAGGGAGACCCAGTACTTC
.	TRBV19	.	TRBJ1-5	CASSNGGSNQPQHF	TGTGCCAGTAGCAACGGGGGAAGCAATCAGCCCCAGCATTTT
.	TRBV30	.	TRBJ2-1	CAWSVSASYNEQFF	TGTGCCTGGAGTGTGAGCGCGTCCTACAATGAGCAGTTCTTC
.	TRBV14	once	TRBJ1-1	CASSLYGGNTEAFF	TGTGCCAGCAGCCTCTATGGGGGCAACACTGAAGCTTTCTTT
.	TRBV5-4	.	TRBJ1-1	CASSLATVPLIGTEAFF	TGTGCCAGCAGCTTGGCGACAGTCCCCTTGATTGGCACTGAAGCTTTCTTT
.	TRBV18	once	TRBJ2-5	CASSPVRETQYF	TGTGCCAGCTCACCAGTCCGGGAGACCCAGTACTTC
.	TRBV6-6	.	TRBJ1-2	CASQDYGYTF	TGTGCCAGCCAGGACTATGGCTACACCTTC
TRBD1	TRBV7-9	.	TRBJ1-5	CASSTTGGQPQHF	TGTGCCAGCAGCACAACAGGGGGCCAGCCCCAGCATTTT
TRBD2	TRBV5-1	.	TRBJ2-3	CASSWTSGGTDTQYF	TGCGCCAGCAGCTGGACTAGCGGGGGCACAGATACGCAGTATTTT
TRBD2	TRBV6-1	.	TRBJ2-2	CASSGLAGGPSGELFF	TGTGCCAGCAGTGGTCTAGCGGGGGGCCCGAGCGGGGAGCTGTTTTTT
TRBD1	TRBV6-5	.	TRBJ1-5	CASNRQGSNQPQHF	TGTGCCAGCAATCGACAGGGTAGCAATCAGCCCCAGCATTTT
.	TRBV7-9	.	TRBJ2-3	CASSFFAGRTDTQYF	TGTGCCAGCAGCTTCTTTGCGGGCCGCACAGATACGCAGTATTTT
.	TRBV28	.	TRBJ1-2	CASSLHPGGANYGYTF	TGTGCCAGCAGTTTACATCCGGGTGGAGCGAACTATGGCTACACCTTC
.	TRBV7-9	.	TRBJ1-6	CASSAEENYNSPLHF	TGTGCCAGCAGCGCCGAAGAGAATTATAATTCACCCCTCCACTTT
.	TRBV9	.	TRBJ2-2	CASSVDGNTGELFF	TGTGCCAGCAGCGTAGACGGTAACACCGGGGAGCTGTTTTTT
TRBD2	TRBV27	.	TRBJ2-3	CASSSSGRVTDTQYF	TGTGCCAGCAGTTCAAGCGGGAGGGTAACAGATACGCAGTATTTT
TRBD1	TRBV29-1	.	TRBJ2-1	CSTQGATVTMGRFF	TGCAGCACACAGGGGGCGACAGTCACAATGGGCCGGTTCTTC
TRBD2	TRBV19	.	TRBJ2-4	CASSITSGGLENIQYF	TGTGCCAGTAGTATTACTAGCGGGGGGCTGGAGAACATTCAGTACTTC
.	TRBV19	.	TRBJ1-5	CASSIAGGVNQPQHF	TGTGCCAGTAGTATAGCCGGGGGGGTCAATCAGCCCCAGCATTTT
.	TRBV18	few	TRBJ1-1	CASSPGQVANTEAFF	TGTGCCAGCTCACCGGGACAAGTAGCGAACACTGAAGCTTTCTTT
TRBD1	TRBV29-1	.	TRBJ1-2	CSGGQGEYGYTF	TGCAGCGGGGGACAGGGTGAATATGGCTACACCTTC
.	TRBV28	.	TRBJ1-5	CASRPDRSLLPQHF	TGTGCCAGCAGACCCGACAGGTCCCTCCTGCCCCAGCATTTT
.	TRBV11-2	.	TRBJ1-6	CASSLDIVGPLHF	TGTGCCAGCAGCTTGGACATCGTCGGACCCCTCCACTTT
.	TRBV2	.	TRBJ1-1	CASMPGLNTEAFF	TGTGCCAGCATGCCAGGCCTGAACACTGAAGCTTTCTTT
.	TRBV28	.	TRBJ2-3	CASSLSGLLGDTQYF	TGTGCCAGCAGCCTTAGCGGTCTCTTGGGAGATACGCAGTATTTT
.	TRBV3-1/TRBV3-2	.	TRBJ1-1	CASSQDPGENTEAFF	TGTGCCAGCAGCCAAGACCCCGGGGAGAACACTGAAGCTTTCTTT
.	TRBV3-1/TRBV3-2	.	TRBJ2-3	CASSPDSFDTQYF	TGTGCCAGCAGCCCCGACTCGTTCGATACGCAGTATTTT
TRBD1	TRBV19	.	TRBJ1-2	CASSIDDRGTYGYTF	TGTGCCAGTAGTATAGACGACAGGGGGACCTATGGCTACACCTTC
TRBD2	TRBV19	.	TRBJ2-1	CASSPRGGVAGVYNEQFF	TGTGCCAGTAGTCCCCGAGGGGGGGTAGCGGGGGTGTACAATGAGCAGTTCTTC
TRBD2	TRBV28	few	TRBJ2-1	CASYGRTSGTSDSYNEQFF	TGTGCCAGCTATGGTAGGACTAGCGGTACTTCGGACTCCTACAATGAGCAGTTCTTC